One and the same sample provided the 26 T cell receptor beta chains below, sequenced in a study of shared clonotypes between healthy human individuals. Sequencing was performed with immunoSEQ multiplex PCR; in TCRdb, only in-frame clones are kept and a portion is missing. The table has roughly 2.2 million clones, over 85% seen once. The sequenced sample consisted of naive CD4+ T cells from PBMCs. Subset indicated: CD45RA+ positively selected. The source of these receptors is a man aged 18 to 29 in good health. Some clones in this sample may be carry-over from other donors' samples.

Notes on this clone: The same CDR3 is also encoded by other DNA sequences in this sample. The rearrangement links TRBV6-5 to TRBJ2-5; D perhaps matches TRBD1 (5 bases). V lost 6 bases and J lost 5, with 7 bases in between. Germline lookup yields CDR1 MNHEY and CDR2 SVGAGI. The CDR3 is made up of 11 amino acids. CDR3: CASRHRETQYF. Written as DNA, the CDR3 is TGTGCCAGCAGGCACAGGGAGACCCAGTACTTC.

This clone appeared once. The rearrangement links TRBV11-3 to TRBJ2-2, with TRBD2 matching over 10 bases. The ends lost 2 bases at V and 7 bases at J; junction bases unmatched: 4. Germline lookup yields CDR1 SGHNT and CDR2 YENEEA. The CDR3 covers 15 residues. The CDR3 here is CASSLTVAGGGELFF. DNA for the CDR3: TGTGCCAGCAGCTTAACCGTAGCGGGAGGCGGGGAGCTGTTTTTT.

This chain connects TRBV10-3 to TRBJ1-4; D is uncertain. The CDR3 length is 17 residues. Germline CDR1 reads ENHRY; CDR2 reads SYGVKD. The V and J ends lost 0 bases and 3 bases respectively, with 14 bases between them. CDR3 sequence (DNA): TGTGCCATCAGTGAGTCACAACACGTACAGTCTAATGAAAAACTGTTTTTT. Its translation is CAISESQHVQSNEKLFF.

Concerning this clone: A junction end diverges from the germline sequence, so it may reflect a read error. This chain joins TRBV25-1 and TRBJ2-7; 9 bases line up with TRBD1. CDR1 and CDR2 from the germline V gene are MGHDK and SYGVNS. This CDR3 region has 16 residues. The CDR3 DNA reads as TGTGCCAGCAGGGGAACCTGGGGGACAGGGTCCTCCGAGCAGTACTTC. Its protein is CASRGTWGTGSSEQYF.

V and J are TRBV25-1 and TRBJ2-5; TRBD1 might be the D (5 bases). V was pared by 2 bases and J by 5 bases, with 12 bases between. The CDR3 runs 14 residues. The germline V gene has CDR1 MGHDK and CDR2 SYGVNS. This CDR3 is CASSEGAWPETQYF. In nucleotides, the CDR3 is TGTGCCAGCAGTGAAGGGGCTTGGCCGGAGACCCAGTACTTC.

The genes are TRBV28 and TRBJ1-2; TRBD1 is a possible D gene (5 bases). CDR3 length: 17 residues. Trimming took off 4 bases at V and 9 bases at J, with 27 bases between the two ends. Germline CDR1 reads MDHEN; CDR2 reads SYDVKM. CDR3 DNA sequence: TGTGCCAGCAGTTATCAGGCCCACAGGCCCGATCTTTATCGCTACACCTTC. This gives the protein CASSYQAHRPDLYRYTF.

The rearrangement uses TRBV19 and TRBJ1-4; 9 bases fit TRBD1. Germline V CDR1 and CDR2: LNHDA, SQIVND (reference sequence). This CDR3 is 14 amino acids long. Unmatched junction bases numbered 10, after V lost 7 bases and J lost 10 bases. In DNA, the CDR3 is TGTGCCAGTAACCCAACAGGGGGCGGCGGAAAACTGTTTTTT. As protein: CASNPTGGGGKLFF.

This clone has only one observation. V and J are TRBV9 and TRBJ2-3; 8 nucleotides agree with TRBD2. The CDR3 runs 17 residues. Looked up from germline, CDR1 is SGDLS and CDR2 is YYNGEE. The trim removed 3 bases at V and 4 bases at J, leaving 13 bases unmatched. The CDR3 sequence: CASSGMGSGSSSDTQYF. The CDR3 coding sequence is TGTGCCAGCAGCGGAATGGGGAGCGGGAGTTCCTCAGATACGCAGTATTTT.

This rearrangement joins TRBV19 to TRBJ2-2, with D unclear. CDR1 and CDR2 (germline): LNHDA, SQIVND (reference sequence). CDR3 size: 16 residues. V was pared by 8 bases and J by 0 bases, with 16 bases between. The CDR3 DNA sequence: TGTGCCAGTTTTACCTCATCGGTGGCGAACACCGGGGAGCTGTTTTTT. Its translation is CASFTSSVANTGELFF.

V usage is TRBV5-1 and J usage is TRBJ2-4; TRBD1 aligns across 7 bases. The CDR3 length is 15 residues. Germline V lookup: CDR1 SGHRS, CDR2 YFSETQ. The V segment lost 2 bases and the J segment 1 base; nucleotides outside the gene matches: 3. CDR3 DNA: TGCGCCAGCAGCTTCGACAGGGATGCCAAAAACATTCAGTACTTC. Amino acids: CASSFDRDAKNIQYF.

The chain carries TRBV15 and TRBJ2-7, with D perhaps matching TRBD1 (6 bases). Trimming took 0 bases from V and 6 from J, leaving 12 bases between them. The germline V gene encodes CDR1 LNHNV and CDR2 YYDKDF (reference sequence). This CDR3 region has 14 residues. The chain's CDR3 is CATSRDIGRGEQYF. The CDR3 nucleotides read TGTGCCACCAGCAGAGATATAGGCAGGGGCGAGCAGTACTTC.

Worth noting for this clone: Other nucleotide sequences in the sample specify the same CDR3. V gene TRBV2 combines with J gene TRBJ2-7; D is ambiguous. CDR3 size: 11 residues. V dropped 4 bases and J dropped 6 bases, with 7 bases sitting between them. Germline values: CDR1 SNHLY, CDR2 FYNNEI. CDR3 sequence reads: CASSVGSEQYF. The CDR3 DNA reads as TGTGCCAGCAGTGTGGGGTCCGAGCAGTACTTC.

The count of this clone is one. The chain links TRBV29-1 to TRBJ1-1, with 9 positions matching TRBD1. V was pared by 0 bases and J by 2 bases, with 10 bases of the junction left unmatched. Germline loops: CDR1 SQVTM, CDR2 ANQGSEA. This CDR3 has 17 amino acids. The CDR3 spells CSVEDTGGARENTEAFF. CDR3 DNA sequence: TGCAGCGTTGAAGACACAGGGGGCGCGAGGGAAAACACTGAAGCTTTCTTT.

V and J are TRBV9 and TRBJ1-2; D remains unclear. There are 12 residues in the CDR3. Germline V gene data show CDR1 as SGDLS and CDR2 as YYNGEE. Trimming took 4 bases from V and 8 from J, leaving 12 bases between them. The CDR3 region is CASSPNGSGYTF. CDR3 nucleotides: TGTGCCAGCAGCCCAAATGGCTCGGGCTACACCTTC.

This chain joins TRBV6-1 and TRBJ1-2; D not certain. Deletions cut 4 bases from V and 4 bases from J, with 10 bases between. Germline CDR1 and CDR2: MNHNS and SASEGT. CDR3 length: 13 amino acids. The CDR3 coding sequence is TGTGCCAGCAGTGCTGCAGGCGCCTATGGCTACACCTTC. Its translation is CASSAAGAYGYTF.

The V and J genes are TRBV18 and TRBJ2-3, with 16 bases aligning to TRBD2. CDR3 length: 19 residues. Per the germline V gene, CDR1 is KGHSH and CDR2 is LQKENI. V gave up 4 bases and J gave up 2 bases; unmatched junction bases: 9. The CDR3 spells CASSRSPGTSGRATDTQYF. The CDR3, as DNA: TGTGCCAGCTCACGATCCCCCGGGACTAGCGGGAGGGCCACAGATACGCAGTATTTT.

The genes are TRBV4-2 and TRBJ2-5; D possibly matches TRBD1 or TRBD2 (5 bases each). The CDR3 is 14 amino acids. The germline V and J ends were trimmed by 4 bases and 4 bases, with 13 bases remaining between them. Germline CDR1 reads LGHNA; CDR2 reads YNFKEQ. This CDR3 is CASSLEGPGETQYF. CDR3 sequence (DNA): TGTGCCAGCAGCCTCGAGGGACCGGGAGAGACCCAGTACTTC.

The rearrangement links TRBV28 to TRBJ1-3; D remains unclear. Trimming cost V 3 bases and J 4 bases, with 13 bases left between them. Germline V gene sequence: CDR1 MDHEN, CDR2 SYDVKM. The length of the CDR3 is 15 residues. CDR3 residues: CASSFWGKSGNTIYF. The CDR3 DNA reads TGTGCCAGCAGTTTTTGGGGTAAAAGCGGAAACACCATATATTTT.

The V gene is TRBV6-1, the J gene TRBJ1-5, with a tentative D call TRBD1 (6 bases). Germline CDR1 is MNHNS and CDR2 is SASEGT. V was clipped by 4 bases and J by 0 bases, with 13 bases between them. The CDR3 spans 16 residues. Here the CDR3 reads CASSVRTDHSNQPQHF. The CDR3 DNA follows: TGTGCCAGCAGTGTAAGGACAGACCATAGCAATCAGCCCCAGCATTTT.

The chain carries TRBV28 and TRBJ1-1; no clear D gene. Germline values: CDR1 MDHEN, CDR2 SYDVKM. Trimming removed 1 base at V and 7 bases at J, with 7 bases between. The CDR3 has 12 residues. Here the CDR3 DNA reads TGTGCCAGCAGTTTATCTGCCAGTGAAGCTTTCTTT. Encoded protein: CASSLSASEAFF.

V is TRBV5-4 and J is TRBJ2-7, with D possibly matching TRBD1 (6 bases). The germline gives CDR1 SGHNT, CDR2 YYREEE (reference sequence). This CDR3 has 14 amino acids. The germline V and J ends were trimmed by 4 bases and 2 bases, with 13 bases remaining between them. As DNA, the CDR3 is TGTGCCAGCAGCCCAGGACAGAACCCCTACGAGCAGTACTTC. Residues: CASSPGQNPYEQYF. The whole variable domain, remainder taken from reference TRBV5-4 and TRBJ2-7, is ETGVTQSPTHLIKTRGQQVTLRCSSQSGHNTVSWYQQALGQGPQFIFQYYREEENGRGNFPPRFSGLQFPNYSSELNVNALELDDSALYLCASSPGQNPYEQYFGPGTRLTVT.

About this clone itself: The same CDR3 also results from other DNA sequences found in this sample. The V call is TRBV30, the J call TRBJ2-7; D tentatively fits TRBD1 or TRBD2 (5 bases each). Germline V gives CDR1 GTSNPN, CDR2 SVGIG (reference sequence). The CDR3 spans 12 residues. V lost 3 bases and J lost 0, with 6 bases in between. CDR3 bases: TGTGCCTGGAGGGGGGACTCCTACGAGCAGTACTTC. Amino acids: CAWRGDSYEQYF.

A note on this clone: Other nucleotide sequences in the sample specify the same CDR3. The chain is built from TRBV7-9 and TRBJ1-2, with D unclear. The germline CDR1 and CDR2 sequences are SEHNR and FQNEAQ (reference sequence). Trimming took 3 bases from V and 6 from J, leaving 8 bases between them. The CDR3 spans 12 residues. For the CDR3, the DNA is TGTGCCAGCAGCTTGTCCGGGGATGGCTACACCTTC. Its translation: CASSLSGDGYTF.

The chain links TRBV5-1 to TRBJ2-1; 11 bases map to TRBD2. The germline V gene encodes CDR1 SGHRS and CDR2 YFSETQ. The CDR3 has 16 residues. Unmatched junction bases numbered 5, after V lost 1 base and J lost 5 bases. CDR3 DNA sequence: TGCGCCAGCAGCTTGTTAGTTAGCGGGAGGGACAATGAGCAGTTCTTC. It codes for CASSLLVSGRDNEQFF. Complete variable domain (other parts from reference TRBV5-1 and TRBJ2-1): KAGVTQTPRYLIKTRGQQVTLSCSPISGHRSVSWYQQTPGQGLQFLFEYFSETQRNKGNFPGRFSGRQFSNSRSEMNVSTLELGDSALYLCASSLLVSGRDNEQFFGPGTRLTVL.

This chain joins TRBV5-1 and TRBJ2-2; 13 nucleotides align to TRBD2. Unmatched junction bases numbered 6, after V lost 4 bases and J lost 6 bases. CDR3 length: 16 amino acids. The V gene's germline CDR1 is SGHRS and CDR2 YFSETQ. The CDR3: CASSIGGLAGSGELFF. The DNA of the CDR3 is TGCGCCAGCAGCATTGGGGGACTAGCGGGATCCGGGGAGCTGTTTTTT.

The J gene is TRBJ2-2, the V gene TRBV6-5, with D unclear. Germline assignment: CDR1 MNHEY and CDR2 SVGAGI. The CDR3 covers 13 residues. V was trimmed by 2 bases and J by 10 bases, leaving 11 bases between them. This CDR3 is CASSYRPVMELFF. CDR3 in DNA: TGTGCCAGCAGTTACCGCCCAGTAATGGAGCTGTTTTTT.